Shown below are 5 T cell receptor beta chains from a single sample sequenced in a study of T-cell reconstitution after alpha-beta-depleted transplantation in children. Unique molecular identifiers were used to barcode this TCRbeta library. MiXCR, applied by TCRdb to the PCR reads, yields one record per CDR3 protein. In the table there are almost 600,000 distinct CDR3 sequences, over 25% of which are singletons. Sequencing used PBMCs, obtained before TCRalphabeta/CD19-depleted stem cell transplant. Receptor source: a boy under three years old with Wiskott-Aldrich syndrome, due to receive a stem cell transplant.

The chain employs TRBV7-8 and TRBJ1-6; 10 nucleotides align to TRBD1. Germline trimming cut 5 bases from V and 8 bases from J; bases unmatched to any gene: 6. Germline CDR1 is SGHVS and CDR2 is FQNEAQ. The CDR3 is 15 amino acids. CDR3 DNA sequence: TGTGCCAGCAGCGCCCGGGACAGGGGTGATTCACCCCTCCACTTT. This codes for CASSARDRGDSPLHF.

The chain carries TRBV2 and TRBJ2-1; D call uncertain. Germline V lookup: CDR1 SNHLY, CDR2 FYNNEI. V was trimmed by 4 bases and J by 0 bases, leaving 13 bases between them. This CDR3 comprises 16 residues. The DNA for the CDR3 is TGTGCCAGCAGTGTTCCAACTACCCTCTCCTACAATGAGCAGTTCTTC. Protein product: CASSVPTTLSYNEQFF.

The chain uses TRBV11-2 and TRBJ2-1; D is possibly TRBD1 or TRBD2 (5 bases each). Looked up from germline, CDR1 is SGHAT and CDR2 is FQNNGV. V was pared by 3 bases and J by 4 bases, with 13 bases between. The CDR3 totals 15 residues. The chain's CDR3 is CASSLRGVWYNEQFF. The CDR3 DNA sequence: TGTGCCAGCAGCTTGAGAGGGGTGTGGTACAATGAGCAGTTCTTC.

The J gene is TRBJ1-2, the V gene TRBV5-1; unclear D gene. The CDR3 extends over 13 amino acids. V lost 5 bases, J lost 3 bases, and 11 bases lay in between. CDR1 and CDR2 (germline): SGHRS, YFSETQ. The chain's CDR3 is CASRPEYDYGYTF. As DNA, the CDR3 is TGCGCCAGCAGGCCGGAGTACGACTATGGCTACACCTTC.

This clonotype has just a few counts. The V gene is TRBV18, the J gene TRBJ1-5, with 7 bases lining up with TRBD1. The junction had 5 bases not matched to a gene; V was cut back by 3 bases and J by 0 bases. Germline V lookup: CDR1 KGHSH, CDR2 LQKENI. This CDR3 comprises 16 residues. DNA for the CDR3: TGTGCCAGCTCACCGGGACAGCCTACTAGCAATCAGCCCCAGCATTTT. It yields the protein CASSPGQPTSNQPQHF.